These 24 T cell receptor beta chains were all obtained from the same sample, sequenced in a study of cytomegalovirus exposure and HLA in healthy donors. TCRdb's copy holds only in-frame clones and misses some; the assay was immunoSEQ multiplex PCR. The sample holds under 70,000 clones, about 89% seen once. The sample consisted of PBMCs. The receptors here all came from a woman younger than 30 in good health and CMV-seronegative.

This sequence joins TRBV28 and TRBJ1-2; D perhaps matches TRBD1 (6 bases). Trimming removed 2 bases from V and 4 bases from J, with 14 bases in between. Germline V gene lookup returns CDR1 MDHEN and CDR2 SYDVKM. The length of the CDR3 is 15 residues. The CDR3 spells CASSLNSAGAYGYTF. In DNA form, the CDR3 reads TGTGCCAGCAGTTTAAACTCGGCAGGGGCCTATGGCTACACCTTC.

The table lists this clone with a count of one. This chain joins TRBV10-1 and TRBJ1-4; no firm D call. Germline assignment: CDR1 WNHNN and CDR2 SYGVQD (reference sequence). V was shortened by 0 bases and J by 0 bases, with 14 bases between the two germline ends. CDR3 length equals 18 residues. CDR3 nucleotides: TGCGCCAGCAGTGAGTCTAACTTTATCGGGGCAACTAATGAAAAACTGTTTTTT. Translated: CASSESNFIGATNEKLFF.

The chain combines TRBV10-3 with TRBJ1-1, with 7 bases fitting TRBD1. CDR1 and CDR2 from the germline V gene are ENHRY and SYGVKD. V lost 4 bases, J lost 1 base, and 9 bases stayed unmatched. The CDR3 contains 16 residues. The CDR3 DNA reads as TGTGCCATCAGTGGCGGGACAGTGGGAGGGAACACTGAAGCTTTCTTT. This gives the protein CAISGGTVGGNTEAFF.

This clone was seen ten or more times. The J gene is TRBJ1-5, the V gene TRBV7-9; D call uncertain. V shed 5 bases and J shed 2 bases, with 10 bases lying between them. Germline V lookup: CDR1 SEHNR, CDR2 FQNEAQ (reference sequence). The CDR3 covers 14 residues. The CDR3 coding sequence is TGTGCCAGCAGCCCCGGGGTGGGCAATCAGCCCCAGCATTTT. Its protein product is CASSPGVGNQPQHF.

The chain carries TRBV9 and TRBJ2-2, with TRBD2 matching over 11 bases. Losses at the gene ends were 2 bases for V and 6 bases for J; bases not matched to a gene: 0. CDR3 length: 14 amino acids. CDR1 is SGDLS and CDR2 is YYNGEE in the germline V gene. For the CDR3, the DNA is TGTGCCAGCAGCGTTAGCGGGGGGGCCGGGGAGCTGTTTTTT. The encoded protein is CASSVSGGAGELFF. Filled out from reference TRBV9 and TRBJ2-2, the complete variable domain reads DSGVTQTPKHLITATGQRVTLRCSPRSGDLSVYWYQQSLDQGLQFLIQYYNGEERAKGNILERFSAQQFPDLHSELNLSSLELGDSALYFCASSVSGGAGELFFGEGSRLTVL.

The rearrangement joins TRBV2 to TRBJ1-2; 7 bases are shared with TRBD1. The germline CDR1 and CDR2 sequences are SNHLY and FYNNEI. This CDR3 comprises 16 residues. V was pared by 8 bases and J by 0 bases, with 12 bases of the junction left unmatched. The CDR3 DNA reads as TGTGCCAGCCTTCTAATGGGAACAGGGGCTAACTATGGCTACACCTTC. Its translation: CASLLMGTGANYGYTF.

The chain employs TRBV5-1 and TRBJ2-7; 9 positions agree with TRBD2. Germline values: CDR1 SGHRS, CDR2 YFSETQ. The V gene end was trimmed by 1 base and the J gene end by 3 bases; junction bases not matched to a gene: 23. The CDR3 sequence is 21 residues long. In nucleotides, the CDR3 is TGCGCCAGCAGCTTGCGGATACCAGCCCGGGGACTAGCTACTCATCACTACGAGCAGTACTTC. This gives the protein CASSLRIPARGLATHHYEQYF.

The gene calls are TRBV2 and TRBJ2-5, with TRBD2 matching over 10 bases. Looked up from germline, CDR1 is SNHLY and CDR2 is FYNNEI. The CDR3 sequence is 14 residues long. Trimming at V came to 8 bases and at J to 3 bases, leaving 6 bases not matched to a gene. The DNA of the CDR3 is TGTGCCAGCCTAACTAGCGGGGTGAAAGAGACCCAGTACTTC. Protein product: CASLTSGVKETQYF.

J is TRBJ2-5 and V is TRBV30; 8 positions agree with TRBD2. The V gene end was trimmed by 0 bases and the J gene end by 5 bases; junction bases not matched to a gene: 11. The CDR3 spans 16 residues. Germline CDR1 GTSNPN, CDR2 SVGIG (reference sequence). CDR3 nucleotides: TGTGCCTGGAGTGTACGTCTCGGGGGGGCTTCGGAGACCCAGTACTTC. As protein: CAWSVRLGGASETQYF. Using reference TRBV30 and TRBJ2-5 for the parts outside the CDR3, the full variable domain is SQTIHQWPATLVQPVGSPLSLECTVEGTSNPNLYWYRQAAGRGLQLLFYSVGIGQISSEVPQNLSASRPQDRQFILSSKKLLLSDSGFYLCAWSVRLGGASETQYFGPGTRLLVL.

A note on this clone: At one end the junction does not follow the germline gene, possibly because of a read error. The chain links TRBV7-2 to TRBJ2-5; TRBD2 matches at 12 bases. Germline V gives CDR1 SGHTA, CDR2 FQGNSA. The CDR3 spans 17 residues. CDR3 amino acids: CASSLAGATSGRETQYF. The DNA of the CDR3 is TGTGCCAGCAGCCTAGCAGGAGCGACTAGCGGGAGAGAGACCCAGTACTTC.

The CDR3 is CASSVSLASSTDTQYF. The CDR3, as DNA: TGTGCCAGCAGTGTAAGTTTAGCGTCTAGCACAGATACGCAGTATTTT. The chain is built from TRBV6-1 and TRBJ2-3, with D perhaps TRBD2 (5 bases). Trimming left V 4 bases short and J 0 bases short, with 14 bases between. This CDR3 spans 16 amino acids. Per the germline V gene, CDR1 is MNHNS and CDR2 is SASEGT.

V gene TRBV5-1 combines with J gene TRBJ2-3; 8 bases line up with TRBD2. V was clipped by 6 bases and J by 3 bases; unmatched bases: 12. Germline CDR1 reads SGHRS; CDR2 reads YFSETQ. This CDR3 region has 16 residues. In DNA form, the CDR3 reads TGCGCCAGCACGGACGGTCGGGGGGGAGAGACAGATACGCAGTATTTT. Protein product: CASTDGRGGETDTQYF.

V and J are TRBV7-9 and TRBJ2-7; the match to TRBD1 covers 10 bases. The V gene's germline CDR1 is SEHNR and CDR2 FQNEAQ (reference sequence). V shed 10 bases, J shed 2 bases, and the junction held 11 bases outside the gene matches. The CDR3 sequence is 15 residues long. CDR3 loop: CATLRQGAVTYEQYF. The DNA of the CDR3 is TGTGCCACCCTCCGACAGGGGGCTGTCACCTACGAGCAGTACTTC.

This clone was seen only a few times. J is TRBJ2-7 and V is TRBV19, with 9 bases that match TRBD1. The CDR3 runs 16 residues. J was trimmed by 6 bases and V by 5 bases; bases with no gene match: 14. Germline V gene sequence: CDR1 LNHDA, CDR2 SQIVND (reference sequence). The CDR3 region is CASSPRWGQGPIEQYF. CDR3 coding DNA: TGTGCCAGTAGTCCGAGGTGGGGACAGGGTCCCATCGAGCAGTACTTC.

The rearrangement joins TRBV11-3 to TRBJ1-5; D is undetermined. With 1 base removed from V and 4 bases from J, the gap between germline ends came to 14 bases. The CDR3 runs 16 residues. In germline, CDR1 is SGHNT, CDR2 YENEEA. Here the CDR3 reads CASSLVSQGRNQPQHF. CDR3 nucleotides: TGTGCCAGCAGCTTAGTCTCTCAAGGGAGGAATCAGCCCCAGCATTTT.

The V gene is TRBV29-1, the J gene TRBJ1-5; 8 nucleotides align to TRBD1. Trimming at V came to 6 bases and at J to 5 bases, leaving 6 bases not matched to a gene. Germline CDR1 SQVTM, CDR2 ANQGSEA. The CDR3 consists of 13 residues. CDR3 DNA sequence: TGCAGCGTGGGCAGGGGGCCGGATCAGCCCCAGCATTTT. Its protein product is CSVGRGPDQPQHF.

J is TRBJ1-1 and V is TRBV27, with a possible D match to TRBD1 (6 bases). The CDR3 consists of 14 residues. V lost 3 bases, J lost 5 bases, and 13 bases lay in between. CDR1 is MNHEY and CDR2 is SMNVEV in the germline V gene (reference sequence). The CDR3 sequence: CASSFTQGQTEAFF. In DNA form, the CDR3 reads TGTGCCAGCAGTTTCACCCAGGGGCAAACTGAAGCTTTCTTT.

V is TRBV6-5 and J is TRBJ1-1, with D possibly being TRBD1 (5 bases). Trimming took off 5 bases at V and 3 bases at J, with 16 bases between the two ends. Germline CDR1 MNHEY, CDR2 SVGAGI. The CDR3 extends over 15 amino acids. The CDR3: CASSGNGGGYTEAFF. CDR3 sequence (DNA): TGTGCCAGCAGTGGAAACGGGGGGGGGTACACTGAAGCTTTCTTT.

V usage is TRBV9 and J usage is TRBJ2-3; no firm D call. The CDR3 loop spans 15 amino acids. Germline V gene sequence: CDR1 SGDLS, CDR2 YYNGEE. The V end was cut by 2 bases, the J end by 0 bases, with 10 bases between. For the CDR3, the DNA is TGTGCCAGCAGCGTTGACACCTCTAGCACAGATACGCAGTATTTT. Its protein is CASSVDTSSTDTQYF.

The chain carries TRBV5-1 and TRBJ2-1, with TRBD2 matching 10 bases. Germline V gene data show CDR1 as SGHRS and CDR2 as YFSETQ. The V and J ends lost 0 bases and 7 bases, in that order; junction bases with no gene match: 10. There are 17 residues in the CDR3. CDR3 DNA: TGCGCCAGCAGCTTGGCGCCCTGGAGCGGGGGGGCGAATGAGCAGTTCTTC. This encodes CASSLAPWSGGANEQFF. The entire variable domain, with the rest obtained from reference TRBV5-1 and TRBJ2-1, is as follows: KAGVTQTPRYLIKTRGQQVTLSCSPISGHRSVSWYQQTPGQGLQFLFEYFSETQRNKGNFPGRFSGRQFSNSRSEMNVSTLELGDSALYLCASSLAPWSGGANEQFFGPGTRLTVL.

This clone was found once. This chain joins TRBV5-1 and TRBJ1-1; D is undetermined. Per the germline V gene, CDR1 is SGHRS and CDR2 is YFSETQ. The length of the CDR3 is 16 residues. V shed 0 bases and J shed 4 bases, with 16 bases lying between them. DNA for the CDR3: TGCGCCAGCAGCTTGGACCCTGTACGGGTGGCCACTGAAGCTTTCTTT. It yields the protein CASSLDPVRVATEAFF.

The rearrangement links TRBV6-5 to TRBJ1-6, with TRBD1 identical over 7 bases. V dropped 2 bases and J dropped 7; count of bases not matched to a gene: 2. The CDR3 has 14 amino acids. The germline V gene has CDR1 MNHEY and CDR2 SVGAGI. The CDR3, as DNA: TGTGCCAGCAGTTACCAGGGGGGCAATTCACCCCTCCACTTT. Its protein is CASSYQGGNSPLHF.

The genes are TRBV7-3 and TRBJ2-5, with TRBD1 matching 10 bases. J lost 5 bases, V lost 5 bases, and 5 bases had no gene match. The CDR3 has 14 amino acids. Per the germline V gene, CDR1 is SGHTA and CDR2 is FQGTGA. The CDR3 loop is CASSPTGGWETQYF. The CDR3 coding sequence is TGTGCCAGCAGCCCGACAGGGGGCTGGGAGACCCAGTACTTC.

V and J are TRBV5-1 and TRBJ1-1, with 9 bases fitting TRBD1. Germline trimming cut 4 bases from V and 2 bases from J; bases unmatched to any gene: 15. Germline V gene data show CDR1 as SGHRS and CDR2 as YFSETQ. The CDR3 is 18 amino acids. The CDR3 nucleotides are TGCGCCAGCAGCCCGGGACAGGGATCTGGAGGGTTCAACACTGAAGCTTTCTTT. The encoded protein is CASSPGQGSGGFNTEAFF.